The clone carrying this T cell receptor (beta chain) is a singleton in its sample. Treatment reported: roughly 19 received Ad26.COV2.S at low or high dose, single or two shots; about 5 received placebo; per-sample allocation not given. The samples date from day 63 after the first vaccine or placebo injection. This CDR3 comprises 15 residues. Germline CDR1 reads SEHNR; CDR2 reads FQNEAQ (reference sequence). V was shortened by 5 bases and J by 4 bases, with 17 bases between the two germline ends. The sample comes from a study of Ad26.COV2.S vaccination and SARS-CoV-2 variants. Profiled with immunoSEQ multiplex PCR; TCRdb holds only in-frame clones, not every one. The sample records a few hundred thousand clones, 75% to 95% being singletons.

This receptor was obtained from a person between 18 and 59 years old who received the Ad26.COV2.S COVID-19 vaccine or a placebo. The source was peripheral blood, collected in a trial of Ad26.COV2.S vaccine versus placebo. The rearrangement uses TRBV7-9 and TRBJ1-2; D possibly corresponds to TRBD1 (6 bases). Here the CDR3 reads CASSRTAVSFYGYTF. In DNA form, the CDR3 reads TGTGCCAGCAGCAGGACAGCTGTTAGCTTCTATGGCTACACCTTC.